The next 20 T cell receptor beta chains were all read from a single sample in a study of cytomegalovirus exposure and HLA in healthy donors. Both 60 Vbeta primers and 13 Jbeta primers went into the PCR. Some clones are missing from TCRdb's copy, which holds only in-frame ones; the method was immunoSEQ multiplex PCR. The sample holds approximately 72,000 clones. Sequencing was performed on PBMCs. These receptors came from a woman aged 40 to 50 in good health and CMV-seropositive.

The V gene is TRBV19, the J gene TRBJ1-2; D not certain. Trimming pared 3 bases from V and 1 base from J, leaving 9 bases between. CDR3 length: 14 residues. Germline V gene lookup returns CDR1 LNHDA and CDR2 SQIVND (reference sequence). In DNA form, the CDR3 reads TGTGCCAGTAGTATGGGAGCCGGTAACTATGGCTACACCTTC. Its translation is CASSMGAGNYGYTF.

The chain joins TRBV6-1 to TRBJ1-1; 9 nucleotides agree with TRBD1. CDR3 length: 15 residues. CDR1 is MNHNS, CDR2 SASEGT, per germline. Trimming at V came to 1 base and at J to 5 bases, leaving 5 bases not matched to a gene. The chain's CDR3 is CASSEEWTGETEAFF. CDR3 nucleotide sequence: TGTGCCAGCAGTGAAGAGTGGACAGGGGAGACTGAAGCTTTCTTT.

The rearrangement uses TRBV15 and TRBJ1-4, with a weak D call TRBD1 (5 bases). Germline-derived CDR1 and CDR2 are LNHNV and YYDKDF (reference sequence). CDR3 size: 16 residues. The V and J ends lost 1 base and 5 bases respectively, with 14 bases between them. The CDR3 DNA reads TGTGCCACCAGCAGAGGGATTGACAGTCGGAATGAAAAACTGTTTTTT. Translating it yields CATSRGIDSRNEKLFF.

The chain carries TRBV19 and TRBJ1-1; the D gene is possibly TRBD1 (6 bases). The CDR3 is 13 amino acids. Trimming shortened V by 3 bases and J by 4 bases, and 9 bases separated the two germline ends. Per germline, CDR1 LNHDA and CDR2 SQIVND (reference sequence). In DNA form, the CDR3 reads TGTGCCAGTAGTATGGTCAGGGGCACTGAAGCTTTCTTT. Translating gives CASSMVRGTEAFF. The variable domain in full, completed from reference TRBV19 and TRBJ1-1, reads DGGITQSPKYLFRKEGQNVTLSCEQNLNHDAMYWYRQDPGQGLRLIYYSQIVNDFQKGDIAEGYSVSREKKESFPLTVTSAQKNPTAFYLCASSMVRGTEAFFGQGTRLTVV.

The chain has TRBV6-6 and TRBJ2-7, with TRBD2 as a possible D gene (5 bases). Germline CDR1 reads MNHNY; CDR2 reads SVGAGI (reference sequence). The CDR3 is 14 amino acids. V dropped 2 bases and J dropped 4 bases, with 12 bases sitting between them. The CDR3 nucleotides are TGTGCCAGCAGTTACGGTCCCGAGGGTTACGAGCAGTACTTC. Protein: CASSYGPEGYEQYF.

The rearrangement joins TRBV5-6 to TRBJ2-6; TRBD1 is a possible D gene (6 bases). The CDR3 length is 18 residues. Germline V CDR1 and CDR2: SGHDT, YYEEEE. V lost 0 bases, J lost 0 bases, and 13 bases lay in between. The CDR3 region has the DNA TGTGCCAGCAGCTTGGAGGACAGTTTCATCTCTGGGGCCAACGTCCTGACTTTC. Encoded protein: CASSLEDSFISGANVLTF.

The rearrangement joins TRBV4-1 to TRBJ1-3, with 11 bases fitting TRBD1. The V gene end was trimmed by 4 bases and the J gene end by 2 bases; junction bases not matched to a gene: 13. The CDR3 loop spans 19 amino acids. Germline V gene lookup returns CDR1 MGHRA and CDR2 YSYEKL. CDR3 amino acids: CASSRPDRGLKGAGNTIYF. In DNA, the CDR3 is TGCGCCAGCAGCCGCCCGGACAGGGGGCTGAAAGGAGCTGGAAACACCATATATTTT.

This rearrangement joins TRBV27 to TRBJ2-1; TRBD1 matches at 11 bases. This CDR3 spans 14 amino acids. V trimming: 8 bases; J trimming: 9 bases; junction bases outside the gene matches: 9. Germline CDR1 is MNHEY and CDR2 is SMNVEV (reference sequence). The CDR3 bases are TGTGCCAGCGCCGGACAGGGGGCGCTTAGTGAGCAGTTCTTC. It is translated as CASAGQGALSEQFF.

The CDR3: CASSPVADPNTGELFF. The CDR3 DNA sequence: TGTGCCAGCTCACCGGTAGCGGACCCGAACACCGGGGAGCTGTTTTTT. This chain links TRBV18 with TRBJ2-2; tentatively, D is TRBD2 (6 bases). The length of the CDR3 is 16 residues. Germline CDR1 reads KGHSH; CDR2 reads LQKENI. The germline V and J ends were trimmed by 3 bases and 0 bases, with 11 bases remaining between them.

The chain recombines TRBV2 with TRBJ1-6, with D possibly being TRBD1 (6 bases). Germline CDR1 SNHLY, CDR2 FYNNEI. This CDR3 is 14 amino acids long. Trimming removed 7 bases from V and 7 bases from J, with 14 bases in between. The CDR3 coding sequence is TGTGCCAGCATGCTGTACAGGGTCAATTCACCCCTCCACTTT. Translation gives CASMLYRVNSPLHF.

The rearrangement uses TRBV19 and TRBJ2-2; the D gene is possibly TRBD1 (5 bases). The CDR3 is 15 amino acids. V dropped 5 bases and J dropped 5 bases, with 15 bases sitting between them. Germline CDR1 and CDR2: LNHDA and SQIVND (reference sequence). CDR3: CASSLRTAGTGELFF. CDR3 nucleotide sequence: TGTGCCAGTAGTCTACGAACGGCAGGGACCGGGGAGCTGTTTTTT.

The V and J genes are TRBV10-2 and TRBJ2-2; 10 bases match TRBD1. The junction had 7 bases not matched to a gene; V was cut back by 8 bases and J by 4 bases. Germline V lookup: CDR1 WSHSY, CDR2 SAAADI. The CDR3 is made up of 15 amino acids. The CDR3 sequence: CASLRQGAGTGELFF. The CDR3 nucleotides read TGCGCCAGCCTTCGACAGGGGGCCGGCACCGGGGAGCTGTTTTTT.

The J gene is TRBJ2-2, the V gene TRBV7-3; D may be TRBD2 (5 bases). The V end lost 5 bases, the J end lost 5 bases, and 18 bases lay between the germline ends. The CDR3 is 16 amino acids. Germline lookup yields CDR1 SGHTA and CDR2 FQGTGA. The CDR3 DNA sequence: TGTGCCAGCAGCCCAAACGGGAATAGGGTGACCGGGGAGCTGTTTTTT. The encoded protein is CASSPNGNRVTGELFF.

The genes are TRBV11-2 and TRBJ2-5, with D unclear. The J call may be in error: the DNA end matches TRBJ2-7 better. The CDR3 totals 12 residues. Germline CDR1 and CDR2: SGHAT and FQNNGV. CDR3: CASSLEIYEQYF. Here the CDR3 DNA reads TGTGCCAGCAGCTTAGAAATATACGAGCAGTACTTC.

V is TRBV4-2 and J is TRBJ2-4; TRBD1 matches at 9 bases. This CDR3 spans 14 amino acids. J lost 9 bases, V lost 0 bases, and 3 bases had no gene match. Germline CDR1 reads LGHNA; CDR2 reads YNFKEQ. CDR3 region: CASSQEQGASIQYF. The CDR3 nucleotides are TGTGCCAGCAGCCAAGAACAGGGGGCCAGCATTCAGTACTTC.

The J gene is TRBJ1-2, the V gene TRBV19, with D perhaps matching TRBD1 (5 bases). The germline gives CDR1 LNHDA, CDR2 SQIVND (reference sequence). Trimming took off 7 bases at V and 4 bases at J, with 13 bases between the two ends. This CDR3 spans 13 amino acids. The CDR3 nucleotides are TGTGCCAGTACTGGCAGGGAAAGCTATGGCTACACCTTC. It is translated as CASTGRESYGYTF.

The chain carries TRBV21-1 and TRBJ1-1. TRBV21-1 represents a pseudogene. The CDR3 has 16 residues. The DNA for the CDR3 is TGTGCCAGCAGCGGCCACCCCAGACTTATGAACACTGAAGCTTTCTTT. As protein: CASSGHPRLMNTEAFF.

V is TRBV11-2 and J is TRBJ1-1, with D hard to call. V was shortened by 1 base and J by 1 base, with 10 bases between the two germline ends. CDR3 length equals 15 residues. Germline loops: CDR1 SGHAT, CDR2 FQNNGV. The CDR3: CASSLASMWNTEAFF. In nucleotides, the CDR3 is TGTGCCAGCAGCTTAGCGAGCATGTGGAACACTGAAGCTTTCTTT.

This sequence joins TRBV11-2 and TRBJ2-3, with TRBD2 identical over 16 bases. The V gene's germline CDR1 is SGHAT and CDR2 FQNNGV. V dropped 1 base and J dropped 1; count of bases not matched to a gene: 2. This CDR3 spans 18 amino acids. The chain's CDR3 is CASSLVGTSGRGTDTQYF. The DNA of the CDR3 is TGTGCCAGCAGCTTAGTCGGGACTAGCGGGAGGGGCACAGATACGCAGTATTTT.

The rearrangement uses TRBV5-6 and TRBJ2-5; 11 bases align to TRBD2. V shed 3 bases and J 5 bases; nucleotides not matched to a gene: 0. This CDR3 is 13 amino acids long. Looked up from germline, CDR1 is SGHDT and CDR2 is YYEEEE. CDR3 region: CASSWTSGETQYF. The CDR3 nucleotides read TGTGCCAGCAGCTGGACTAGCGGGGAGACCCAGTACTTC.